This TCR beta chain is drawn from a study of blood T cell repertoires in COVID-19. Study details: From the United States, Italy and Spain came samples of acute and convalescent COVID-19.

CDR3 length: 17 residues. V was shortened by 4 bases and J by 11 bases, with 27 bases between the two germline ends. CDR1 SGHRS and CDR2 YFSETQ come from the germline V gene. The protocol was immunoSEQ multiplex PCR, while the TCRdb copy is restricted to in-frame clones and leaves out a portion. The sample consists of 65,000 to 90,000 clones, 65% to 85% of them appearing once. Sequencing used peripheral blood. The clonotype was recovered from a man between 65 and 85 years old with active or convalescent COVID-19. The gene calls are TRBV5-1 and TRBJ1-4; D not resolved. CDR3 nucleotides: TGCGCCAGCAGCAAAGTATCGAATACAGCGTCGGACTCGAAACTGTTTTTT. This codes for CASSKVSNTASDSKLFF.